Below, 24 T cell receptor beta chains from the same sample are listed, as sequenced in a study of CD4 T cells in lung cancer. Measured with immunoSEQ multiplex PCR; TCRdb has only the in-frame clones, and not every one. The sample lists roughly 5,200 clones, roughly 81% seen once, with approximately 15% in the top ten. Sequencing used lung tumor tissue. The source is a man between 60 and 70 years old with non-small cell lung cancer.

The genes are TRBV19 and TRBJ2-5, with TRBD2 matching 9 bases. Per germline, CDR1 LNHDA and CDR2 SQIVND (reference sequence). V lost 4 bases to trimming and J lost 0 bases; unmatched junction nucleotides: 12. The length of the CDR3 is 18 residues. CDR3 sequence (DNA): TGTGCCAGTAGTAAGAAATCCAAGTTAGCGGGAGACCAAGAGACCCAGTACTTC. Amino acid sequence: CASSKKSKLAGDQETQYF.

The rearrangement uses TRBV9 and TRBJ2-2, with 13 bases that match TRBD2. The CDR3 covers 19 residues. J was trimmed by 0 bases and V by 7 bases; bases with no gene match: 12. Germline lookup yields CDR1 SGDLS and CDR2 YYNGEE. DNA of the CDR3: TGTGCCAGCGGGGGACTAGCGGGAAAGTGGGGTCCGAACACCGGGGAGCTGTTTTTT. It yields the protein CASGGLAGKWGPNTGELFF.

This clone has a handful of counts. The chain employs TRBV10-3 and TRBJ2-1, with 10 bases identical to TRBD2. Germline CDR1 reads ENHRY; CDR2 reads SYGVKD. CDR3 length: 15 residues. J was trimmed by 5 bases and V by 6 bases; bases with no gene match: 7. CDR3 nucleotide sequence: TGTGCCATCAGGGCCCTAGCGGGAGAAAACAATGAGCAGTTCTTC. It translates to CAIRALAGENNEQFF.

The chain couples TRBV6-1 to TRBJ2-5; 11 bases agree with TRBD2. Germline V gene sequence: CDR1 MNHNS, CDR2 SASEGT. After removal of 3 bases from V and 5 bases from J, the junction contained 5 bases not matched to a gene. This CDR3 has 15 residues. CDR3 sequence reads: CASSDSGRARETQYF. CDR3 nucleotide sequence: TGTGCCAGCAGTGATAGCGGGAGGGCCCGGGAGACCCAGTACTTC.

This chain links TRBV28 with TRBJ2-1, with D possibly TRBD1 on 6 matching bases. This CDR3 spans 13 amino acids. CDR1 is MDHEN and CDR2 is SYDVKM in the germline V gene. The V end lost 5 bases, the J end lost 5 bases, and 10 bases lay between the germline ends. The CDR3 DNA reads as TGTGCCAGCAGTCGGACAGCCAACAATGAGCAGTTCTTC. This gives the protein CASSRTANNEQFF.

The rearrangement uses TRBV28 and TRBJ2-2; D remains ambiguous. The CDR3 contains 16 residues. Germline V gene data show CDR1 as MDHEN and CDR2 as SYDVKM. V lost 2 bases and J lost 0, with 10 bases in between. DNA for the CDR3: TGTGCCAGCAGTTTACTTATACTGACGAACACCGGGGAGCTGTTTTTT. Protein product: CASSLLILTNTGELFF.

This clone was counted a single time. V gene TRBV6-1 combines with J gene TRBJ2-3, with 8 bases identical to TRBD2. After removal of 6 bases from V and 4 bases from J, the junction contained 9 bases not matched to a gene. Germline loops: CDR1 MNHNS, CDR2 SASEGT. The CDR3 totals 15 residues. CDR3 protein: CASSPTGGPSDTQYF. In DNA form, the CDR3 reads TGTGCCAGCAGCCCGACGGGAGGGCCCTCAGATACGCAGTATTTT.

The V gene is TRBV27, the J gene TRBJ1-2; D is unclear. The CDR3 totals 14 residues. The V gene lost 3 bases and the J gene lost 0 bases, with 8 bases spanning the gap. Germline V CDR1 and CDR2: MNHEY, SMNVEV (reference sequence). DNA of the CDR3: TGTGCCAGCAGTTTCCACAGAACTAACTATGGCTACACCTTC. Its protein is CASSFHRTNYGYTF.

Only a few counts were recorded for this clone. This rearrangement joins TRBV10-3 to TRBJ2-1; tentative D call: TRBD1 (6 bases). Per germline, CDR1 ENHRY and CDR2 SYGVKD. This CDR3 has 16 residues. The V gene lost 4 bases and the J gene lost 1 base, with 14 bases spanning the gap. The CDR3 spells CAISGGWGPSYNEQFF. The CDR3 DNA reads TGTGCCATCAGTGGGGGGTGGGGGCCGTCCTACAATGAGCAGTTCTTC.

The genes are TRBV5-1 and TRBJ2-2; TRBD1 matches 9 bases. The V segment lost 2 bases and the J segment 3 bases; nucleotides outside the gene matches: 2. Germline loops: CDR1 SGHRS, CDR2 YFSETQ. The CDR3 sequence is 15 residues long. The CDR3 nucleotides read TGCGCCAGCAGCTTCCGGACAGGGGACACCGGGGAGCTGTTTTTT. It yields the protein CASSFRTGDTGELFF.

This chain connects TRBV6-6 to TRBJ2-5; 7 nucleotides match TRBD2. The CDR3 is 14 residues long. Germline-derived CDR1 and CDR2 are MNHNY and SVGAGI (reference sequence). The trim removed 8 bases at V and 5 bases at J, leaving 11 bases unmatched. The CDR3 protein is CASVHTGGSETQYF. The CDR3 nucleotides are TGTGCCAGCGTCCATACGGGGGGTTCGGAGACCCAGTACTTC.

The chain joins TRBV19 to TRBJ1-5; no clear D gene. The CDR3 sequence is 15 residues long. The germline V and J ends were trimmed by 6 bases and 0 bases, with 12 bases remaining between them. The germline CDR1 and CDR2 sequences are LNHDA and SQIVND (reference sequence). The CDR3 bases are TGTGCCAGTAGCTTAAGATCAGATAGCAATCAGCCCCAGCATTTT. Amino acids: CASSLRSDSNQPQHF. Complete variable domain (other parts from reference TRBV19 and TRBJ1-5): DGGITQSPKYLFRKEGQNVTLSCEQNLNHDAMYWYRQDPGQGLRLIYYSQIVNDFQKGDIAEGYSVSREKKESFPLTVTSAQKNPTAFYLCASSLRSDSNQPQHFGDGTRLSIL.

CDR3 nucleotides: TGTGCCAGCAGTTTAGGAGGGATTAACCAGCCCCAGCATTTT. It translates to CASSLGGINQPQHF. The chain is built from TRBV27 and TRBJ1-5; D ambiguous. The germline CDR1 and CDR2 sequences are MNHEY and SMNVEV (reference sequence). Trimming took off 2 bases at V and 7 bases at J, with 12 bases between the two ends. The CDR3 covers 14 residues.

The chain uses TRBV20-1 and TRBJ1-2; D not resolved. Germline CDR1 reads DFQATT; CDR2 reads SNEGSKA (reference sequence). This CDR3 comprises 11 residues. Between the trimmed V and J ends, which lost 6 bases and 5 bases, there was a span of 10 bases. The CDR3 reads CSAQSEYGYTF. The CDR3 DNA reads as TGCAGTGCCCAAAGCGAGTATGGCTACACCTTC.

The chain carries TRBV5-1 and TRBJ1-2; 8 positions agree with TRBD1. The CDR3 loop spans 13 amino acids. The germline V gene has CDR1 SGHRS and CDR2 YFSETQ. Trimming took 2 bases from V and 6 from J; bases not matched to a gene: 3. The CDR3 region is CASSFPGGDGYTF. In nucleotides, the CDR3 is TGCGCCAGCAGCTTTCCAGGGGGCGATGGCTACACCTTC.

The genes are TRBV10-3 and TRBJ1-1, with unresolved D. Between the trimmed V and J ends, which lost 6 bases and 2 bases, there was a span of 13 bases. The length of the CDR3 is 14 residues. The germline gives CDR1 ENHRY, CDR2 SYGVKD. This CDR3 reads CAISRERGNTEAFF. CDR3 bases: TGTGCCATCAGCCGCGAGCGGGGAAACACTGAAGCTTTCTTT.

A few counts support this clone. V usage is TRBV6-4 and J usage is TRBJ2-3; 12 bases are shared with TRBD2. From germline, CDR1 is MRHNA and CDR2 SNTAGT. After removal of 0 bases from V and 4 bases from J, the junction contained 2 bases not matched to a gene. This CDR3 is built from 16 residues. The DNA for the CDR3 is TGTGCCAGCAGTGACTCGCTAGCGGGAGGGCCAGATACGCAGTATTTT. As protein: CASSDSLAGGPDTQYF.

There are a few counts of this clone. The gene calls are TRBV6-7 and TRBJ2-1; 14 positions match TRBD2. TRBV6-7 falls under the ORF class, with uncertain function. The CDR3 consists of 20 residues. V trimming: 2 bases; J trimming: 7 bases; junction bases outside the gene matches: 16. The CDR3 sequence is CASSYPGTSGRREVRNEQFF. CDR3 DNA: TGTGCCAGCAGTTACCCAGGGACTAGCGGGAGAAGGGAGGTGAGAAATGAGCAGTTCTTC.

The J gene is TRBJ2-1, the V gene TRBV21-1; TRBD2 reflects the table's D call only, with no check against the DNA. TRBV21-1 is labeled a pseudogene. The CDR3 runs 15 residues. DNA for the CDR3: TGTGCCAGCACCCAATCGGGGTGGGCTGACAATGAGCAGTTCTTC. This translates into CASTQSGWADNEQFF.

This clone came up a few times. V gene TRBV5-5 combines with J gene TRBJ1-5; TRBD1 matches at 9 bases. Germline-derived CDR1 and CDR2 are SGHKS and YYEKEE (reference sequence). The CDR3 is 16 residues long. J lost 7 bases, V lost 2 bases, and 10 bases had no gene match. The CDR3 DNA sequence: TGTGCCAGCAGCTTAAGTCTAGTGACAGGGGGACAGCCCCAGCATTTT. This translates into CASSLSLVTGGQPQHF.

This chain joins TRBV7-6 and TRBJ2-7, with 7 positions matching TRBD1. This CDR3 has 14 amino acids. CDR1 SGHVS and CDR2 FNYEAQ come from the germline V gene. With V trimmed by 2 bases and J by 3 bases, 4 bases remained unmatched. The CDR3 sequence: CASSLNRGFYEQYF. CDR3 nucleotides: TGTGCCAGCAGCTTAAACAGGGGTTTCTACGAGCAGTACTTC.

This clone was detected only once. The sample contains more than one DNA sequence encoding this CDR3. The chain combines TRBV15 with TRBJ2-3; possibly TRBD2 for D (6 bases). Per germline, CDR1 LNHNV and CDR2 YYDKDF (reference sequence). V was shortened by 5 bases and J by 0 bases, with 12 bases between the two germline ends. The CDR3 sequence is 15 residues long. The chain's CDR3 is CATSASGTSTDTQYF. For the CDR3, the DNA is TGTGCCACCAGCGCATCCGGGACTAGCACAGATACGCAGTATTTT.

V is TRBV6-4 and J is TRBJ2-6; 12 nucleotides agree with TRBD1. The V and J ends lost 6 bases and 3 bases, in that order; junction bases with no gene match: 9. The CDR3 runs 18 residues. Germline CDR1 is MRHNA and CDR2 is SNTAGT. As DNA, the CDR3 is TGTGCCAGCAGGACCCGGGACAGGGGGCTCTTTGGGGCCAACGTCCTGACTTTC. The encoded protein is CASRTRDRGLFGANVLTF.

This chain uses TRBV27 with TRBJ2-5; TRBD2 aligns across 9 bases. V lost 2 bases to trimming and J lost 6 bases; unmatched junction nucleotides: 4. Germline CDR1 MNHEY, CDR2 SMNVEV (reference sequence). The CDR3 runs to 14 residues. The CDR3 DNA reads TGTGCCAGCAGTTTAGCGGGAGGGAAGAAGACCCAGTACTTC. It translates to CASSLAGGKKTQYF.